This T cell receptor beta chain is drawn from a study of T-cell reconstitution after alpha-beta-depleted transplantation in children. The CDR3 contains 12 residues. The germline V gene encodes CDR1 SGHRS and CDR2 YFSETQ. V was clipped by 9 bases and J by 2 bases, with 12 bases between them. TCRbeta library preparation incorporated unique molecular identifiers. TCRdb itself ran the PCR reads through MiXCR, one entry per CDR3 protein. The data contain about 90,000 distinct CDR3 sequences, 15% of them singletons. This clonotype was observed a handful of times. Its cognate antigen is unknown. Broader study findings: Hyperexpanded clones declined; after one year, newly produced T cells mostly supplied diversity. Reported findings indicate that, about two months after transplant, alpha-beta T cells came from several hundred expanded clones, which were derived from non-depleted graft cells. The origin of high day-60 TCRbeta diversity in some patients lay in surviving recipient T cells and thymic progenitors.

The starting material was PBMCs, mostly from graft donor cells, obtained 180 days after TCRalphabeta/CD19-depleted stem cell transplant. The source is a male patient aged 2-9 years who had a stem cell transplant for acute lymphoblastic leukemia, so the T cells may come from the graft donor. This chain links TRBV5-1 with TRBJ2-7; possibly TRBD1 or TRBD2 for D (5 bases each). This CDR3 is CAISGRAYEQYF. The CDR3 DNA sequence: TGCGCCATCTCGGGGCGTGCCTACGAGCAGTACTTC. Full variable domain (missing parts from reference TRBV5-1 and TRBJ2-7): KAGVTQTPRYLIKTRGQQVTLSCSPISGHRSVSWYQQTPGQGLQFLFEYFSETQRNKGNFPGRFSGRQFSNSRSEMNVSTLELGDSALYLCAISGRAYEQYFGPGTRLTVT.